Each of the 10 T cell receptor beta chains below was sequenced from the same sample in a study of blood T cell repertoires in COVID-19. Measured with immunoSEQ multiplex PCR; TCRdb has only the in-frame clones, and not every one. Of about 29,000 clones listed, 85% to 90% are singletons. The specimen sequenced was peripheral blood. The receptors come from a man older than 75 with acute or convalescent COVID-19.

J is TRBJ1-1 and V is TRBV29-1; D not certain. The germline V and J ends were trimmed by 5 bases and 7 bases, with 8 bases remaining between them. The CDR3 has 10 residues. Germline loops: CDR1 SQVTM, CDR2 ANQGSEA. As DNA, the CDR3 is TGCAGCGTTTTGGACTTTGAAGCTTTCTTT. Translating gives CSVLDFEAFF.

In nucleotides, the CDR3 is TGCGCCAGCAGCTTGGCGGGGACAGACCGGGGCACTGAAGCTTTCTTT. Its protein is CASSLAGTDRGTEAFF. V usage is TRBV5-1 and J usage is TRBJ1-1, with TRBD1 matching 7 bases. The V segment lost 0 bases and the J segment 4 bases; nucleotides outside the gene matches: 9. The CDR3 extends over 16 amino acids. CDR1 SGHRS and CDR2 YFSETQ come from the germline V gene.

The CDR3 is CASSPGTGNTIYF. CDR3 coding DNA: TGCGCCAGCAGCCCGGGGACTGGAAACACCATATATTTT. The V gene is TRBV10-1, the J gene TRBJ1-3, with D unclear. With 6 bases removed from V and 2 bases from J, the gap between germline ends came to 8 bases. This CDR3 is built from 13 residues. The germline V gene has CDR1 WNHNN and CDR2 SYGVQD (reference sequence).

The table lists this clone with a count of one. The V gene is TRBV28, the J gene TRBJ2-5, with 9 bases fitting TRBD1. The CDR3 has 15 residues. Germline CDR1 MDHEN, CDR2 SYDVKM. The junction had 6 bases not matched to a gene; V was cut back by 6 bases and J by 1 base. The CDR3 coding sequence is TGTGCCAGCAGGGGAAGGGACAGGGTCCAAGAGACCCAGTACTTC. Protein sequence: CASRGRDRVQETQYF. Based on the CDR3 plus reference TRBV28 and TRBJ2-5, the full variable domain is DVKVTQSSRYLVKRTGEKVFLECVQDMDHENMFWYRQDPGLGLRLIYFSYDVKMKEKGDIPEGYSVSREKKERFSLILESASTNQTSMYLCASRGRDRVQETQYFGPGTRLLVL.

This chain connects TRBV6-6 to TRBJ2-5, with TRBD2 matching over 13 bases. The CDR3 runs 18 residues. The junction had 18 bases not matched to a gene; V was cut back by 5 bases and J by 9 bases. CDR1 MNHNY and CDR2 SVGAGI come from the germline V gene (reference sequence). The CDR3 region is CASSPESLRLAGGLPQYF. The CDR3 bases are TGTGCCAGCAGTCCAGAGAGCCTAAGACTAGCGGGGGGTCTTCCCCAGTACTTC.

The V gene is TRBV2, the J gene TRBJ1-2; D is uncertain. Germline lookup yields CDR1 SNHLY and CDR2 FYNNEI. The CDR3 contains 14 residues. The V and J ends lost 4 bases and 7 bases respectively, with 16 bases between them. CDR3 residues: CASSVMVLAGGYTF. As DNA, the CDR3 is TGTGCCAGCAGTGTCATGGTGCTGGCAGGTGGCTACACCTTC.

The chain is built from TRBV11-2 and TRBJ2-3, with 8 bases lining up with TRBD1. Germline V gene lookup returns CDR1 SGHAT and CDR2 FQNNGV. Losses at the gene ends were 5 bases for V and 4 bases for J; bases not matched to a gene: 11. The CDR3 sequence is 16 residues long. The CDR3 region is CASSPYLRQGPDTQYF. CDR3 nucleotide sequence: TGTGCCAGCAGCCCCTATTTGAGACAGGGGCCAGATACGCAGTATTTT.

The chain employs TRBV10-1 and TRBJ2-1; 12 nucleotides align to TRBD1. The CDR3 length is 15 residues. The germline V gene encodes CDR1 WNHNN and CDR2 SYGVQD (reference sequence). Losses at the gene ends were 2 bases for V and 8 bases for J; bases not matched to a gene: 4. CDR3 region: CASSEGTGGRDEQFF. CDR3 bases: TGCGCCAGCAGTGAGGGGACAGGGGGCCGGGATGAGCAGTTCTTC.

The chain is built from TRBV7-9 and TRBJ2-4; 7 nucleotides agree with TRBD2. Germline CDR1 is SEHNR and CDR2 is FQNEAQ (reference sequence). The CDR3 consists of 15 residues. The ends lost 4 bases at V and 0 bases at J; junction bases unmatched: 3. The CDR3 region has the DNA TGTGCCAGCAGCTGGGAGGGATTAGCCAAAAACATTCAGTACTTC. It specifies CASSWEGLAKNIQYF.

CDR3 DNA: TGTGCCAGCAGCTTAGTCACAGTGGAGACCCAGTACTTC. It encodes CASSLVTVETQYF. The chain couples TRBV7-2 to TRBJ2-5; no clear D. The V gene's germline CDR1 is SGHTA and CDR2 FQGNSA. CDR3 length equals 13 residues. V was cut by 1 base and J by 5 bases, with 8 bases left in between.